A single sample is the source of the 32 T cell receptor beta chains below, sequenced in a study of blood T cell repertoires in COVID-19. Assay: immunoSEQ multiplex PCR; the TCRdb copy retains only in-frame clones and omits some. Here the sample spans over 150,000 clones, about four fifths being singletons. Sample: PBMCs or T cells enriched from blood (not recorded which). The receptor set was obtained from a man aged 40-55 years who had recovered from COVID-19.

The chain links TRBV3-1 (or the pseudogene TRBV3-2) to TRBJ2-1; TRBD1 agrees at 7 bases. Germline CDR1 reads LGHDT; CDR2 reads YNNKEL (reference sequence). V gave up 3 bases and J gave up 7 bases; unmatched junction bases: 9. The CDR3 sequence is 15 residues long. In nucleotides, the CDR3 is TGTGCCAGCAGCCATGAGCAGGGGGTAAGGAATGAGCAGTTCTTC. Its protein product is CASSHEQGVRNEQFF.

This sequence joins TRBV6-2 or TRBV6-3 and TRBJ2-7, with 9 bases lining up with TRBD1. J lost 2 bases, V lost 0 bases, and 5 bases had no gene match. The CDR3 contains 16 residues. Germline loops: CDR1 MNHEY, CDR2 SVGEGT. The CDR3 bases are TGTGCCAGCAGTTACTCCACGACAGGGGGAGCCTACGAGCAGTACGTC. Translating it yields CASSYSTTGGAYEQYV.

The CDR3 coding sequence is TGTGCCAGCAGTGGGACAGCGTATAGCAATCAGCCCCAGCATTTT. Its translation: CASSGTAYSNQPQHF. The J gene is TRBJ1-5, the V gene TRBV6-2 or TRBV6-3; TRBD1 agrees at 7 bases. CDR1 is MNHEY, CDR2 SVGEGT, per germline. With V trimmed by 5 bases and J by 0 bases, 4 bases remained unmatched. This CDR3 has 15 residues.

The chain is built from TRBV24-1 and TRBJ2-6; TRBD1 is a possible D gene (8 bases). This CDR3 spans 18 amino acids. Deletions cut 4 bases from V and 1 base from J, with 16 bases between. From germline, CDR1 is KGHDR and CDR2 SFDVKD. The CDR3: CATSEPTGEGSGANVLTF. The CDR3, as DNA: TGTGCCACCAGTGAGCCGACAGGGGAGGGATCTGGGGCCAACGTCCTGACTTTC.

This clone was seen only once. The chain recombines TRBV7-3 with TRBJ2-2, with D perhaps TRBD2 (6 bases). Germline CDR1 and CDR2: SGHTA and FQGTGA. This CDR3 spans 17 amino acids. Trimming took 6 bases from V and 3 from J, leaving 20 bases between them. The CDR3 reads CASRPLLRENHTGELFF. The CDR3 region has the DNA TGTGCCAGCAGGCCACTACTACGGGAGAACCACACCGGGGAGCTGTTTTTT.

The chain uses TRBV25-1 and TRBJ1-6; 8 bases agree with TRBD1. The CDR3 contains 13 residues. Unmatched junction bases numbered 5, after V lost 7 bases and J lost 9 bases. Germline V gene lookup returns CDR1 MGHDK and CDR2 SYGVNS. CDR3: CASTGQAGSPLHF. The CDR3 DNA is TGTGCCAGCACGGGACAGGCTGGTTCACCCCTCCACTTT.

For this clone: Germline and junction disagree at one end, which may indicate a read error. The V and J genes are TRBV7-7 and TRBJ2-5, with D perhaps TRBD2 (5 bases). The germline V gene encodes CDR1 SSHAT and CDR2 FNYEAQ (reference sequence). The CDR3 contains 14 residues. The CDR3 here is CASSLAMAGETQYF. CDR3 bases: TGTGCTAGCAGCTTAGCAATGGCGGGAGAGACCCAGTACTTC.

This clone was seen a handful of times. V and J are TRBV27 and TRBJ2-2; 8 nucleotides align to TRBD1. Germline V gene lookup returns CDR1 MNHEY and CDR2 SMNVEV (reference sequence). The CDR3 sequence is 17 residues long. The J segment lost 2 bases and the V segment lost 5 bases, leaving 10 bases of the junction unmatched. CDR3 sequence (DNA): TGTGCCAGCAGTCTCCTAGGACAGGGATACAACACCGGGGAGCTGTTTTTT. As protein: CASSLLGQGYNTGELFF.

The chain couples TRBV4-1 to TRBJ1-1; 10 bases map to TRBD1. V lost 5 bases and J lost 10; bases outside the gene matches: 7. The CDR3 sequence is 13 residues long. Germline CDR1 reads MGHRA; CDR2 reads YSYEKL. CDR3 sequence reads: CASSRTGGIGAFF. CDR3 nucleotide sequence: TGCGCCAGCAGCAGGACAGGGGGGATCGGAGCTTTCTTT.

The chain employs TRBV5-4 and TRBJ2-5; D might be TRBD1 (6 bases). V dropped 1 base and J dropped 2 bases, with 15 bases sitting between them. The germline V gene has CDR1 SGHNT and CDR2 YYREEE (reference sequence). The CDR3 loop spans 16 amino acids. The CDR3 sequence is CASSLLGGRGQETQYF. CDR3 in DNA: TGTGCCAGCAGCTTGTTAGGGGGTAGGGGTCAAGAGACCCAGTACTTC. Drawing the rest from reference TRBV5-4 and TRBJ2-5, the complete variable domain is ETGVTQSPTHLIKTRGQQVTLRCSSQSGHNTVSWYQQALGQGPQFIFQYYREEENGRGNFPPRFSGLQFPNYSSELNVNALELDDSALYLCASSLLGGRGQETQYFGPGTRLLVL.

V and J are TRBV29-1 and TRBJ1-4; D is undetermined. The CDR3 contains 15 residues. Looked up from germline, CDR1 is SQVTM and CDR2 is ANQGSEA. Trimming removed 5 bases at V and 0 bases at J, with 13 bases between. CDR3 region: CSVLDSVATNEKLFF. As DNA, the CDR3 is TGCAGCGTTCTTGATTCGGTTGCAACTAATGAAAAACTGTTTTTT.

Details on this clone: Since a much larger clone is just one base distant, this may be a read error. The V and J genes are TRBV7-3 and TRBJ1-1; D unresolved. The CDR3 runs 13 residues. Germline CDR1 is SGHTA and CDR2 is FQGTGA. V lost 1 base and J lost 1, with 4 bases in between. CDR3 loop: CASSLRQNTEAFF. The CDR3 region has the DNA TGTGCCAGCAGCTTAAGACAGAACACTGAAGCTTTCTTT.

This chain connects TRBV4-3 to TRBJ2-2; possibly TRBD1 for D (6 bases). Germline CDR1 LGHNA, CDR2 YSLEER. Trimming stripped 0 bases from V and 4 bases from J, with 12 bases between. This CDR3 region has 16 residues. As DNA, the CDR3 is TGCGCCAGCAGCCAAGAAGGGGGACGCATCACCGGGGAGCTGTTTTTT. This codes for CASSQEGGRITGELFF.

The V gene is TRBV6-4, the J gene TRBJ2-1; 11 nucleotides agree with TRBD2. The CDR3 is 15 amino acids. The V gene end was trimmed by 6 bases and the J gene end by 6 bases; junction bases not matched to a gene: 7. Germline V gives CDR1 MRHNA, CDR2 SNTAGT. CDR3 residues: CASRPGTSGPNEQFF. The CDR3 DNA reads TGTGCCAGCAGACCCGGGACTAGCGGTCCCAATGAGCAGTTCTTC.

The genes are TRBV19 and TRBJ1-1; TRBD1 is a possible D gene (6 bases). Germline CDR1 is LNHDA and CDR2 is SQIVND (reference sequence). Trimming left V 8 bases short and J 6 bases short, with 13 bases between. The CDR3 covers 12 residues. In DNA form, the CDR3 reads TGTGCCAGTTCCGTCAGGGGCTCTGAAGCTTTCTTT. Its protein product is CASSVRGSEAFF.

The chain carries TRBV4-3 and TRBJ1-1; no clear D. Trimming stripped 0 bases from V and 5 bases from J, with 16 bases between. This CDR3 is built from 16 residues. The germline gives CDR1 LGHNA, CDR2 YSLEER. CDR3 in DNA: TGCGCCAGCAGCCAAGAGGGTGTAATAGGAGAAACTGAAGCTTTCTTT. Amino acid sequence: CASSQEGVIGETEAFF.

The chain recombines TRBV3-1 (or the pseudogene TRBV3-2) with TRBJ2-5; D is perhaps TRBD1 (6 bases). The CDR3 loop spans 12 amino acids. Trimming removed 1 base from V and 10 bases from J, with 10 bases in between. Germline V lookup: CDR1 LGHDT, CDR2 YNNKEL (reference sequence). The DNA of the CDR3 is TGTGCCAGCAGCCAAGGTACAGGGCTCCAGTACTTC. Translating it yields CASSQGTGLQYF.

The genes are TRBV4-1 and TRBJ1-1; the D gene is possibly TRBD1 (6 bases). The CDR3 covers 16 residues. The ends were cut back, 4 bases at V and 5 bases at J, with 20 bases in the middle. CDR1 and CDR2 from the germline V gene are MGHRA and YSYEKL. Written as DNA, the CDR3 is TGCGCCAGCAGCCTCTACCCCGCGGGGGCAGGTACTGAAGCTTTCTTT. Its protein product is CASSLYPAGAGTEAFF.

This chain uses TRBV27 with TRBJ1-5, with unresolved D. The CDR3 consists of 14 residues. Germline CDR1 is MNHEY and CDR2 is SMNVEV (reference sequence). V gave up 5 bases and J gave up 5 bases, with 13 bases separating them. For the CDR3, the DNA is TGTGCCAGCAGTGCCTTGGGGAGGGATCAGCCCCAGCATTTT. Translating it yields CASSALGRDQPQHF.

CDR3 loop: CASSVEAGHLIGYTF. CDR3 sequence (DNA): TGTGCCAGCAGCGTAGAAGCAGGACACCTTATCGGCTACACCTTC. The V gene is TRBV9, the J gene TRBJ1-2; D is perhaps TRBD1 (5 bases). The CDR3 has 15 residues. Germline V CDR1 and CDR2: SGDLS, YYNGEE. The germline V and J ends were trimmed by 0 bases and 8 bases, with 17 bases remaining between them.

This clone appeared a single time. DNA for the CDR3: TGTGCCAGCAGCCCCCGGGGGGGCGTCGGAAACACCATATATTTT. Its protein product is CASSPRGGVGNTIYF. The chain combines TRBV3-1 (or the pseudogene TRBV3-2) with TRBJ1-3; D might be TRBD1 (6 bases). CDR1 is LGHDT, CDR2 YNNKEL, per germline (reference sequence). The CDR3 is made up of 15 amino acids. V was clipped by 4 bases and J by 4 bases, with 14 bases between them.

The rearrangement joins TRBV19 to TRBJ2-5, with 8 bases that match TRBD1. CDR1 LNHDA and CDR2 SQIVND come from the germline V gene (reference sequence). The junction had 5 bases not matched to a gene; V was cut back by 6 bases and J by 5 bases. This CDR3 has 13 residues. The DNA of the CDR3 is TGTGCCAGTAGCCACAGGGGGTCGGAGACCCAGTACTTC. It is translated as CASSHRGSETQYF.

This chain connects TRBV18 to TRBJ1-1; D gene unclear. Germline V lookup: CDR1 KGHSH, CDR2 LQKENI. The CDR3 sequence is 15 residues long. V shed 3 bases and J shed 0 bases, with 11 bases lying between them. CDR3 amino acids: CASSPLSSMNTEAFF. The DNA for the CDR3 is TGTGCCAGCTCACCTCTGTCTAGCATGAACACTGAAGCTTTCTTT.

CDR3 loop: CASTLRASPPYNEQFF. The CDR3 DNA reads TGTGCCAGCACCCTAAGGGCTAGCCCCCCTTACAATGAGCAGTTCTTC. J is TRBJ2-1 and V is TRBV7-3; D is possibly TRBD2 (5 bases). CDR1 and CDR2 (germline): SGHTA, FQGTGA. This CDR3 comprises 16 residues. The V and J ends lost 7 bases and 4 bases respectively, with 20 bases between them.

The chain joins TRBV3-1 (or the pseudogene TRBV3-2) to TRBJ1-2; D possibly corresponds to TRBD1 (5 bases). The germline gives CDR1 LGHDT, CDR2 YNNKEL (reference sequence). The V end lost 2 bases, the J end lost 4 bases, and 14 bases lay between the germline ends. CDR3 length: 15 amino acids. The CDR3 DNA is TGTGCCAGCAGCCAATTCGGGGGAGGTGCCTATGGCTACACCTTC. Translating it yields CASSQFGGGAYGYTF.

This clone was counted between two and nine times. The chain joins TRBV7-2 to TRBJ1-5, with TRBD1 matching 8 bases. The CDR3 contains 15 residues. The germline V gene encodes CDR1 SGHTA and CDR2 FQGNSA. After removal of 5 bases from V and 3 bases from J, the junction contained 6 bases not matched to a gene. CDR3 amino acids: CASSGYRGDNQPQHF. The DNA for the CDR3 is TGTGCCAGCAGCGGATACAGGGGGGACAATCAGCCCCAGCATTTT.

The chain has TRBV30 and TRBJ2-4, with TRBD2 identical over 8 bases. V lost 4 bases to trimming and J lost 8 bases; unmatched junction nucleotides: 19. The germline V gene has CDR1 GTSNPN and CDR2 SVGIG (reference sequence). The CDR3 loop spans 17 amino acids. The CDR3 loop is CAWIGFDGTRRADIQYF. DNA for the CDR3: TGTGCCTGGATTGGGTTTGACGGGACTAGGAGGGCTGACATTCAGTACTTC.

The V call is TRBV28, the J call TRBJ2-3; tentative D call: TRBD2 (5 bases). CDR1 and CDR2 from the germline V gene are MDHEN and SYDVKM. Trimming stripped 5 bases from V and 5 bases from J, with 17 bases between. The CDR3 sequence is 15 residues long. CDR3 residues: CASSLPLASRDTQYF. The CDR3, as DNA: TGTGCCAGCAGTCTCCCTTTAGCGAGCCGAGATACGCAGTATTTT. Supplemented by reference TRBV28 and TRBJ2-3, the full variable domain reads DVKVTQSSRYLVKRTGEKVFLECVQDMDHENMFWYRQDPGLGLRLIYFSYDVKMKEKGDIPEGYSVSREKKERFSLILESASTNQTSMYLCASSLPLASRDTQYFGPGTRLTVL.

The chain carries TRBV7-2 and TRBJ2-7, with 10 bases matching TRBD2. Unmatched junction bases numbered 17, after V lost 4 bases and J lost 5 bases. Germline V CDR1 and CDR2: SGHTA, FQGNSA. This CDR3 is built from 18 residues. The CDR3 sequence: CASSSLPGSGRATHEQYF. The CDR3 DNA sequence: TGTGCCAGCAGCTCCCTGCCGGGAAGCGGGAGGGCCACCCACGAGCAGTACTTC. Based on the CDR3 plus reference TRBV7-2 and TRBJ2-7, the full variable domain is GAGVSQSPSNKVTEKGKDVELRCDPISGHTALYWYRQSLGQGLEFLIYFQGNSAPDKSGLPSDRFSAERTGGSVSTLTIQRTQQEDSAVYLCASSSLPGSGRATHEQYFGPGTRLTVT.

This clone was found a few times. This chain links TRBV7-3 with TRBJ2-2; 7 bases are a match to TRBD1. The germline V gene encodes CDR1 SGHTA and CDR2 FQGTGA. This CDR3 is 17 amino acids long. Germline trimming cut 1 base from V and 5 bases from J; bases unmatched to any gene: 10. The CDR3, as DNA: TGTGCCAGCAGCTTAAAGGCAGGGGGAATGCGGACCGGGGAGCTGTTTTTT. Amino acids: CASSLKAGGMRTGELFF.

The chain recombines TRBV19 with TRBJ1-2; 10 bases line up with TRBD1. The CDR3 extends over 17 amino acids. V trimming: 6 bases; J trimming: 3 bases; junction bases outside the gene matches: 13. CDR1 is LNHDA, CDR2 SQIVND, per germline (reference sequence). The CDR3 loop is CASRPSPSTGGHYGYTF. CDR3 nucleotides: TGTGCCAGTAGGCCGTCGCCGTCGACAGGGGGCCACTATGGCTACACCTTC.

The chain combines TRBV9 with TRBJ2-7; D not certain. Germline V lookup: CDR1 SGDLS, CDR2 YYNGEE. With 3 bases removed from V and 2 bases from J, the gap between germline ends came to 12 bases. The CDR3 runs 14 residues. CDR3 loop: CASSAHRFPYEQYF. CDR3 sequence (DNA): TGTGCCAGCAGCGCCCACAGATTCCCCTACGAGCAGTACTTC. The full variable domain, in which reference TRBV9 and TRBJ2-7 provide the parts outside the CDR3, is DSGVTQTPKHLITATGQRVTLRCSPRSGDLSVYWYQQSLDQGLQFLIQYYNGEERAKGNILERFSAQQFPDLHSELNLSSLELGDSALYFCASSAHRFPYEQYFGPGTRLTVT.